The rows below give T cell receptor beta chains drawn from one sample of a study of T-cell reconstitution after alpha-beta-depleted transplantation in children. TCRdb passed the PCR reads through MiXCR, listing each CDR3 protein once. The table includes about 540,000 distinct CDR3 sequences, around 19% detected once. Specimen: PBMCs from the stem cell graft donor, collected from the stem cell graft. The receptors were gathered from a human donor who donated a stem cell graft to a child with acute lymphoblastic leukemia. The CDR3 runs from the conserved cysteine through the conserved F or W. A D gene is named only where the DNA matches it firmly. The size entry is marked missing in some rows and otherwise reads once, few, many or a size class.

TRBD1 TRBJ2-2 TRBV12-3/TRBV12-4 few TGTGCCAGCAGTTGGGGACAGGGTTCTTCTGGGGAGCTGTTTTTT CASSWGQGSSGELFF
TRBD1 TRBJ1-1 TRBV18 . TGTGCCAGCTCACCATCGGGACAGATAAACACTGAAGCTTTCTTT CASSPSGQINTEAFF
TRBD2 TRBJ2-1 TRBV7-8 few TGTGCCAGCAGCTGGCCTAGCGGGAGGGCCGGGGACATTCACAATGAGCAGTTCTTC CASSWPSGRAGDIHNEQFF
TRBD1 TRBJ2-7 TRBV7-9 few TGTGCCAGCAGCTTAGGGTTGGGACAGGGTGACGACGAGCAGTACTTC CASSLGLGQGDDEQYF
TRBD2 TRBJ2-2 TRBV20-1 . TGCAGTGCTCAGGATTGGGGGGGAGCGAACACCGGGGAGCTGTTTTTT CSAQDWGGANTGELFF
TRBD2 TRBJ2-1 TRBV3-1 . TGTGCCAGCAGCCTCGCGTGGGGACTAGAATTCCGCGAGCAGTTCTTC CASSLAWGLEFREQFF
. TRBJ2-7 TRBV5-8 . TGTGCCATCAAGGGGGGGAGCTACGAGCAGTACTTC CAIKGGSYEQYF
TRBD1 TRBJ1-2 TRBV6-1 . TGTGCCAGCAGTGGGGACAGCGGGGGCTATGGCTACACCTTC CASSGDSGGYGYTF
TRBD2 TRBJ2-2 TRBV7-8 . TGTGCCAGCAGCTTGACGGGAGGGTCGACCGGGGAGCTGTTTTTT CASSLTGGSTGELFF
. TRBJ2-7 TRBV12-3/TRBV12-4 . TGTGCCAGCAGCCCTAGAGTCCCAGACTCCTACGAGCAGTACTTC CASSPRVPDSYEQYF
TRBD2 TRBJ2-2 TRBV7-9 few TGTGCCAGCAGCTTAAAGCGGGAGGTCGGGGAGCTGTTTTTT CASSLKREVGELFF
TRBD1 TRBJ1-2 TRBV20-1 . TGCAGTGCTAGCCGAGGGACAGGGGCGGATGGCTACACCTTC CSASRGTGADGYTF
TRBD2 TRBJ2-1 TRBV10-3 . TGTGCCATCAGTGAGGCTAGCGGGACCTTAGGCAATGAGCAGTTCTTC CAISEASGTLGNEQFF
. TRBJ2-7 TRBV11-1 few TGTGCCAGCAGCAACGATGAGATCCTGGGCTACGAGCAGTACTTC CASSNDEILGYEQYF
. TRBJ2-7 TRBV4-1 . TGCGCCAGCAGCCAAGTTGATTCTGAGCAGTACTTC CASSQVDSEQYF
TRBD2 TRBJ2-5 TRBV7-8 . TGTGCCAGCAGCTTAAGACTAGCGAGCGTATCTCCCTCCCGGGAGACCCAGTACTTC CASSLRLASVSPSRETQYF
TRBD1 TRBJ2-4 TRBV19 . TGTGCCAGCGGGACAGACCAAGTCCTGGGAAACATTCAGTACTTC CASGTDQVLGNIQYF
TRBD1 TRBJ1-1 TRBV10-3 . TGTGCCAATGGACAGGGGGACACTGAAGCTTTCTTT CANGQGDTEAFF
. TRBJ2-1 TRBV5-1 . TGCGCCAGTACAGCCTCCTACAATGAGCAGTTCTTC CASTASYNEQFF
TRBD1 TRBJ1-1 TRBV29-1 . TGCAGCGTTGAGAACCCTGACAGGGAAATCACTGAAGCTTTCTTT CSVENPDREITEAFF
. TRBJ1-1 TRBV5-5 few TGTGCCAGCAGTTATGATGGGGGGCGGGCTTTCTTT CASSYDGGRAFF
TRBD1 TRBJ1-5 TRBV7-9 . TGTGCCAGCAGCTTAGGACAGGGGTTCAATCAGCCCCAGCATTTT CASSLGQGFNQPQHF
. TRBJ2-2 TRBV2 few TGTGCCAGCAGTGATAGGAGAAACACCGGGGAGCTGTTTTTT CASSDRRNTGELFF
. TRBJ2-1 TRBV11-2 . TGTGCCAGCAGCTTTGGACCCGCCAATGAGCAGTTCTTC CASSFGPANEQFF
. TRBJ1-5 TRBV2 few TGTGCCAGCAGTGAGCGGCCGTTCAATCAGCCCCAGCATTTT CASSERPFNQPQHF
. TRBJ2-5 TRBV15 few TGTGCCACCAGCAGAGAGGGTGGAGTAGAGACCCAGTACTTC CATSREGGVETQYF
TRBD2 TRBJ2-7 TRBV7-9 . TGTGCCAGCGCGGGGACTAGCGGGGCCTACGAGCAGTACTTC CASAGTSGAYEQYF
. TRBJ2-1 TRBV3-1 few TGTGCCAGCAGCCGACGAGGGACCCCTTGGGCGGAGCAGTTCTTC CASSRRGTPWAEQFF
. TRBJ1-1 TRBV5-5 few TGTGCCAGCAGCCGCGGGTCACGGGGGGTCAACACTGAAGCTTTCTTT CASSRGSRGVNTEAFF
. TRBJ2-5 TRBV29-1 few TGCAGCGTGGGAGGCGGGCAGGGCCAAGAGACCCAGTACTTC CSVGGGQGQETQYF
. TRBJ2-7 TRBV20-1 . TGCAGTGCTAGGCCTCAGCGGGTTGGGATCTACGAGCAGTACTTC CSARPQRVGIYEQYF
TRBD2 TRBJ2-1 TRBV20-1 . TGCTGTGCTAGAGATCTTATTAGCGGGTACGAGTTAGATGAGCAGTTCTTC CCARDLISGYELDEQFF
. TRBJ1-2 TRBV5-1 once TGCGCCAGCAGCCCCCCTCAGACCGCCGAGCAGGACTATGGCTACACCTTC CASSPPQTAEQDYGYTF
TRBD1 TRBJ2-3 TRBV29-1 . TGCAGCGCACCACCGGGACAGGGGGCTACAGATACGCAGTATTTT CSAPPGQGATDTQYF
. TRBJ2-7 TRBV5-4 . TGTGCCAGCAGCTTGGGCGGATTTACAGGGTACACTACCTACGAGCAGTACTTC CASSLGGFTGYTTYEQYF
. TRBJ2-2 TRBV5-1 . TGCGCCAGCAGCTTTGGCCGGGAGTTAGGGGGCACCGGGGAGCTGTTTTTT CASSFGRELGGTGELFF
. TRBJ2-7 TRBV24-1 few TGTGCCACCAGTGATCTCTCCGGGACCCCCACCTACGAGCAGTACTTC CATSDLSGTPTYEQYF
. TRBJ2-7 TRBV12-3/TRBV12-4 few TGTGCCAGCAGTTCCCGGGACAAGTCCTACGAGCAGTACTTC CASSSRDKSYEQYF
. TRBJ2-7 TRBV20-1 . TGCAGTGCTTCTGGACTCGCTGTATCTGGTAATCCCTACGAGCAGTACTTC CSASGLAVSGNPYEQYF